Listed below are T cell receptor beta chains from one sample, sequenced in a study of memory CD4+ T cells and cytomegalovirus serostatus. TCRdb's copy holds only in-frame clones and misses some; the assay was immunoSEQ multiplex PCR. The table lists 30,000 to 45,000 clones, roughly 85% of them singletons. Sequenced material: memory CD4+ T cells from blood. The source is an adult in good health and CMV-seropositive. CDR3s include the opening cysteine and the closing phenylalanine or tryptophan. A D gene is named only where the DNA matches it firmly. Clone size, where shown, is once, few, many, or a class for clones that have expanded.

TGTGCCAGCAGCGCGACAGGGTCCGATACGCAGTATTTT CASSATGSDTQYF . TRBV5-4 TRBD1 TRBJ2-3
TGTGCCAGCAGCAGGACTAGCGGGAGTCAGGGGACGTTCTTC CASSRTSGSQGTFF . TRBV7-2 TRBD2 TRBJ2-1
TGTGCCAGTAGGACGGACAGGCTTTTATACAATGAGCAGTTCTTC CASRTDRLLYNEQFF few TRBV19 TRBD1 TRBJ2-1
TGTGCCAGCAGCCGAAATAGCGGGAATTCCAACGAGCAGTACTTC CASSRNSGNSNEQYF . TRBV11-1 TRBD2 TRBJ2-7
TGTGCCAGCAGCGTAGTAGCTCCCCTAGCGGGAGGTGGATGGGCCAAAAACATTCAGTACTTC CASSVVAPLAGGGWAKNIQYF . TRBV9 TRBD2 TRBJ2-4
TGTGCCACCAAGTTGAGGGCATCGGACACCGGGGAGCTGTTTTTT CATKLRASDTGELFF . TRBV15 . TRBJ2-2
TGTGCCAGCAGCCCGCCGACAGTGCCGGGGAATGGCTACACCTTC CASSPPTVPGNGYTF . TRBV9 . TRBJ1-2
TGCGCCAGCAGCGGGGGGACAGGGGGACACTATGGCTACACCTTC CASSGGTGGHYGYTF . TRBV5-1 TRBD1 TRBJ1-2
TGTGCCAGCAGCAAAGACAGGGGAGGGCTTGAAAAACTGTTTTTT CASSKDRGGLEKLFF once TRBV7-9 TRBD1 TRBJ1-4
TGTGCCAGCAGTTTGTCAGGGAGCAATCAGCCCCAGCATTTT CASSLSGSNQPQHF . TRBV27 . TRBJ1-5
TGTGCCACTCGCCGGAGAGAGGAGCAGTACTTC CATRRREEQYF . TRBV27 . TRBJ2-7
TGTGCCAGCTCACCTGACACTTACAATGAGCAGTTCTTC CASSPDTYNEQFF . TRBV18 . TRBJ2-1
TGCGCCAGCAGCCAAGTAACAGGGTCTAGCACAGATACGCAGTATTTT CASSQVTGSSTDTQYF . TRBV4-3 . TRBJ2-3